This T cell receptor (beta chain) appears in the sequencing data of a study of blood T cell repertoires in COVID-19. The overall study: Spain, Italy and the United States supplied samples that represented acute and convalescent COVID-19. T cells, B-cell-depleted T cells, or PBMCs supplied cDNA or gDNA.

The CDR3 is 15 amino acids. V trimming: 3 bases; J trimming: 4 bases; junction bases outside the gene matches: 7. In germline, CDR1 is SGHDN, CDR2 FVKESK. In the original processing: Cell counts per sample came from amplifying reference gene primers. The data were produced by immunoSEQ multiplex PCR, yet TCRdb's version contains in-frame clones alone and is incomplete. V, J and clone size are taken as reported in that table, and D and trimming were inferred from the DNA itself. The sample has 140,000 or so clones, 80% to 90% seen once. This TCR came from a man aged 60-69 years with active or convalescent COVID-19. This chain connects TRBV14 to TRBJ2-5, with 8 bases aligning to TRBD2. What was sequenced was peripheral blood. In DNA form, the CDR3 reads TGTGCCAGCAGCCAGCGGACTAGCATCGCAGAGACCCAGTACTTC. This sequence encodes CASSQRTSIAETQYF.